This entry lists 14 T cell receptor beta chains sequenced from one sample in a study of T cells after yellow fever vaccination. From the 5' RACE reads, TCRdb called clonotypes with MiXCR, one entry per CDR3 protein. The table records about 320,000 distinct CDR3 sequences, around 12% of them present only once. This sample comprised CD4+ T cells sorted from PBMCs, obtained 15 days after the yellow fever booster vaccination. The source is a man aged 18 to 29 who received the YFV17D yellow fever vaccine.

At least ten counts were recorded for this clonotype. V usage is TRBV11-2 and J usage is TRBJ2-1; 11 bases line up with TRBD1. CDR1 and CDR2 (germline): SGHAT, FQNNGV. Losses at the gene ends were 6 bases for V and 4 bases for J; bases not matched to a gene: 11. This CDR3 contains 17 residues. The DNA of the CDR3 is TGTGCCAGCAGAGTTGGGGGGACAGGGGGGGATTACAATGAGCAGTTCTTC. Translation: CASRVGGTGGDYNEQFF. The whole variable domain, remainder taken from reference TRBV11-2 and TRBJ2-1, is EAGVAQSPRYKIIEKRQSVAFWCNPISGHATLYWYQQILGQGPKLLIQFQNNGVVDDSQLPKDRFSAERLKGVDSTLKIQPAKLEDSAVYLCASRVGGTGGDYNEQFFGPGTRLTVL.

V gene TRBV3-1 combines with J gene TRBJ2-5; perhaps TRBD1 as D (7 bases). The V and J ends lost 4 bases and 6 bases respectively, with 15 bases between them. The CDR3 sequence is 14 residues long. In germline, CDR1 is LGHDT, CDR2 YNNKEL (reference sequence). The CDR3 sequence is CASSLPPGGKTQYF. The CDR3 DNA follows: TGTGCCAGCAGCCTACCGCCAGGGGGGAAGACCCAGTACTTC.

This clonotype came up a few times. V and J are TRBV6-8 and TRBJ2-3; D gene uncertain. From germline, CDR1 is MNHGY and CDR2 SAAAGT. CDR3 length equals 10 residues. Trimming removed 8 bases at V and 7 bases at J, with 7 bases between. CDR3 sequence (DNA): TGTGCCAGCGTCCCGAATACGCAGTATTTT. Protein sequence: CASVPNTQYF.

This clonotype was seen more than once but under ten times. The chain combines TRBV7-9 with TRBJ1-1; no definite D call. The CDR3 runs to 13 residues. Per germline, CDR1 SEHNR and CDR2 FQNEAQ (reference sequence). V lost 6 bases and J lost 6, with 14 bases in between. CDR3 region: CASSYIGISEAFF. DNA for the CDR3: TGTGCCAGCAGTTATATTGGGATATCTGAAGCTTTCTTT.

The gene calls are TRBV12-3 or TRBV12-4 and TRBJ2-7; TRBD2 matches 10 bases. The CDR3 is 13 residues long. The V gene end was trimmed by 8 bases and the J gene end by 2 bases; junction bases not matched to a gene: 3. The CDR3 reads CASLLAGTYEQYF. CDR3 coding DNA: TGTGCCAGCCTACTAGCGGGGACCTACGAGCAGTACTTC.

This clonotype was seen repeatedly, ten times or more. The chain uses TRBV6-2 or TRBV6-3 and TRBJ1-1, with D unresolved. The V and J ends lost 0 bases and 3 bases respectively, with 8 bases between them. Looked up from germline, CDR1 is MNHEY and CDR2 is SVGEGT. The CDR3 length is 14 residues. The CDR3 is CASSYSTGYTEAFF. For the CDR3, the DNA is TGTGCCAGCAGTTACTCGACGGGATACACTGAAGCTTTCTTT.

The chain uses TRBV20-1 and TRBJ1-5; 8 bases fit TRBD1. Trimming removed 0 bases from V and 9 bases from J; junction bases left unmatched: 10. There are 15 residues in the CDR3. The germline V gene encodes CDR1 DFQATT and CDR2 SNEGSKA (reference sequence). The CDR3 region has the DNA TGCAGTGCTAGAGAGAGGACAGGGTCTCAATGGCCCCAGCATTTT. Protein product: CSARERTGSQWPQHF.

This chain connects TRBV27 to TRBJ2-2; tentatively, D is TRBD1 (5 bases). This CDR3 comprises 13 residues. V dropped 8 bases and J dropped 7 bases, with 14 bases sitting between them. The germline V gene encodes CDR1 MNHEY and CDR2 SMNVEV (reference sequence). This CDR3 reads CASRTRVVGELFF. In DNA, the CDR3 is TGTGCCAGCCGAACCAGGGTTGTCGGGGAGCTGTTTTTT.

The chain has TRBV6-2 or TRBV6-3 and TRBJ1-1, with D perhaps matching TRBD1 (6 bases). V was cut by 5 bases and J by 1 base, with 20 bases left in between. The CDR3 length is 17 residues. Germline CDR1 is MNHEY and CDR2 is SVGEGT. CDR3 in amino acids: CASSKHGGSSTNTEAFF. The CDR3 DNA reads TGTGCCAGCAGTAAACACGGGGGCTCGAGTACGAACACTGAAGCTTTCTTT.

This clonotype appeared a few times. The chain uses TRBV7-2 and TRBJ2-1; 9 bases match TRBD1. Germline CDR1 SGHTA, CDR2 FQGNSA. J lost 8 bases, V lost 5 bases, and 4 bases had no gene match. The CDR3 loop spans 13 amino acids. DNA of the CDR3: TGTGCCAGCAGCCCAACAGGGGGCTATGAGCAGTTCTTC. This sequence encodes CASSPTGGYEQFF.

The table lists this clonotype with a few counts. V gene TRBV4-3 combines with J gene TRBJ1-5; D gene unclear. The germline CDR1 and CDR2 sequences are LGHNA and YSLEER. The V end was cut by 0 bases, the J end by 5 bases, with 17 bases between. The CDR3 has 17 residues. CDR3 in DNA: TGCGCCAGCAGCCAAGAAGCTCATCGGACCCGGGATCAGCCCCAGCATTTT. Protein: CASSQEAHRTRDQPQHF.

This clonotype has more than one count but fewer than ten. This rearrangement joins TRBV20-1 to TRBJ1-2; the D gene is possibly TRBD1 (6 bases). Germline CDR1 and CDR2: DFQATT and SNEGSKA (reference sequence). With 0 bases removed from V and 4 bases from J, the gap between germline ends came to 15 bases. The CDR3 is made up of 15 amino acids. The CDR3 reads CSARDRGGLSYGYTF. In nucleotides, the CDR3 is TGCAGTGCTAGAGACCGAGGGGGTCTGAGCTATGGCTACACCTTC.

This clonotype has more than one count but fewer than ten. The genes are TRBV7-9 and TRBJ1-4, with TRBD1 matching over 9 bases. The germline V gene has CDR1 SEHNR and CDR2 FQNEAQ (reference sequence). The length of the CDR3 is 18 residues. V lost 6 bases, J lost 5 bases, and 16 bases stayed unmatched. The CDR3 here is CASRQNPGQGPGNEKLFF. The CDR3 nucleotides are TGTGCCAGCAGACAAAATCCGGGACAGGGCCCGGGAAATGAAAAACTGTTTTTT. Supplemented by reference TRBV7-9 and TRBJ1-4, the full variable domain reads DTGVSQNPRHKITKRGQNVTFRCDPISEHNRLYWYRQTLGQGPEFLTYFQNEAQLEKSRLLSDRFSAERPKGSFSTLEIQRTEQGDSAMYLCASRQNPGQGPGNEKLFFGSGTQLSVL.

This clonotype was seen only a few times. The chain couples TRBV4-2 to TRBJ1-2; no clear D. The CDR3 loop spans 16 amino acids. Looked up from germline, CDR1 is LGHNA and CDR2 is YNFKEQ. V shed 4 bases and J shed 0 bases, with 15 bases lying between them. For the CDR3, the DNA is TGTGCCAGCAGCCGTTCCTCCAGTCTTCCTAACTATGGCTACACCTTC. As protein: CASSRSSSLPNYGYTF.